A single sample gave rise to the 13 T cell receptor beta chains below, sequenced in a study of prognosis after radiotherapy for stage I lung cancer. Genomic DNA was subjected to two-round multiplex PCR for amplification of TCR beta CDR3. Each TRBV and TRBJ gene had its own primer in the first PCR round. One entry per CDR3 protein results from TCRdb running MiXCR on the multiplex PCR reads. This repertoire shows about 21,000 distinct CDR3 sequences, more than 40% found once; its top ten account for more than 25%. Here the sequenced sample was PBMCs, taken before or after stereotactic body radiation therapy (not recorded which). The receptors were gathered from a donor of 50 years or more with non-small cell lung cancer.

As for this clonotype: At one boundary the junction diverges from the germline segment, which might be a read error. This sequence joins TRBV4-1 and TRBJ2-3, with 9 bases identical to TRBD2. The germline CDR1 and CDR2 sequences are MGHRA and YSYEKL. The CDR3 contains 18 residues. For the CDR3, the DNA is TGCGCCAGCAGCCAAGAAGGACGGGCGGGAGGGCGCACAGATACGAAGTATTTT. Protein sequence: CASSQEGRAGGRTDTKYF.

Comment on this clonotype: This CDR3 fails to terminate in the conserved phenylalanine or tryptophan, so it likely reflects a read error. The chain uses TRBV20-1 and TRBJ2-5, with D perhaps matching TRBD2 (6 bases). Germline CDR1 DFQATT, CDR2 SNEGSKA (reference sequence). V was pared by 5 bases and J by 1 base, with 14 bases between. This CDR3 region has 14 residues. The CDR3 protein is CSASTWTIQETQYL. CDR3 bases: TGCAGTGCTTCAACCTGGACTATCCAAGAGACCCAGTACCTC.

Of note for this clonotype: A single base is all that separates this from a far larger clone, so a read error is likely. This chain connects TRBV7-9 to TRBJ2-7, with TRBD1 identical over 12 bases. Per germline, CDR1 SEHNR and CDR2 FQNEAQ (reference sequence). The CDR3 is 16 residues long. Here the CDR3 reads CAISPRDRGRRGEQYF. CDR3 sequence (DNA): TGTGCCATCAGCCCCCGGGACAGGGGGCGGAGGGGCGAGCAGTACTTC.

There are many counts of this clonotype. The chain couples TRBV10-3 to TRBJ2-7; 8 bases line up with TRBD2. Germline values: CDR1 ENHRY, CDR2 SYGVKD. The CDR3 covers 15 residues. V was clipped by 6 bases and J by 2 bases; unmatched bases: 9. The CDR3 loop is CAISPDSGSTYEQYF. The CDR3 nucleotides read TGTGCCATCAGCCCTGACAGCGGGAGCACCTACGAGCAGTACTTC.

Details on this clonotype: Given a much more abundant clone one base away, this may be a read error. CDR3 coding DNA: TGCGCCAGCAGCCATACACCAGGACAGGGGAGGGGAGGTACGCATTATTTT. Residues: CASSHTPGQGRGGTHYF. The chain uses TRBV4-3 and TRBJ2-3, with 9 bases aligning to TRBD1. This CDR3 region has 17 residues. Germline V gene lookup returns CDR1 LGHNA and CDR2 YSLEER.

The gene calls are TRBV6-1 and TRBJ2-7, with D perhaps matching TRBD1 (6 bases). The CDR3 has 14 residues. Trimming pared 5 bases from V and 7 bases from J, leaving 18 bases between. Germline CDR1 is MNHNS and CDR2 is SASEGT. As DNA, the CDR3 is TGTGCCAGCAGTACCGCCGTGACAGGTGAAGAGCAGTACTTC. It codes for CASSTAVTGEEQYF.

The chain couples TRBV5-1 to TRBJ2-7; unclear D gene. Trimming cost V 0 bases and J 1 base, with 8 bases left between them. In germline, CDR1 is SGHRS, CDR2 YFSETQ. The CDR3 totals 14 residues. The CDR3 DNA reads TGCGCCAGCAGCTTGGCGGCAGAATCCTACGAGCAGTACTTC. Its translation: CASSLAAESYEQYF.

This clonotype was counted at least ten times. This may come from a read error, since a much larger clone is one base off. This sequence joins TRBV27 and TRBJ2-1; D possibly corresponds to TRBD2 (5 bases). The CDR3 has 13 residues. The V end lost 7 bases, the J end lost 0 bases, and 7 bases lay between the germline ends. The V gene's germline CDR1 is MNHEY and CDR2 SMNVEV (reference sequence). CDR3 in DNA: TGTGCCAGCATCCGGGACTCCTACAATGAGCAGTTCTTC. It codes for CASIRDSYNEQFF.

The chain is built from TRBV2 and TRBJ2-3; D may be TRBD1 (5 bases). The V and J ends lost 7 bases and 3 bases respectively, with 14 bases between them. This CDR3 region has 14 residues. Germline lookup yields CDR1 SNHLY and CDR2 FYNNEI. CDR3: CASTLQVLTDTQYF. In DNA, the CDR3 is TGTGCCAGCACTTTACAGGTCTTGACAGATACGCAGTATTTT.

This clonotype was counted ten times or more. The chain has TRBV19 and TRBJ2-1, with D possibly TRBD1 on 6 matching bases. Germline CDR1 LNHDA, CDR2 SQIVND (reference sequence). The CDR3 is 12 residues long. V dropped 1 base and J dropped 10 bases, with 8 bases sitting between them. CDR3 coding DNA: TGTGCCAGTAGTATAGGGACAGCAGAGCAGTTCTTC. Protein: CASSIGTAEQFF.

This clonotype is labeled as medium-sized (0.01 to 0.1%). In nucleotides, the CDR3 is TGTGCCAGTAGTATTGGGACTAGCGGGACCCCCCTAGACAATGAGCAGTTCTTC. This encodes CASSIGTSGTPLDNEQFF. This chain joins TRBV19 and TRBJ2-1; 13 bases fit TRBD2. The CDR3 extends over 18 amino acids. V was clipped by 3 bases and J by 5 bases; unmatched bases: 10. Germline V gene lookup returns CDR1 LNHDA and CDR2 SQIVND (reference sequence).

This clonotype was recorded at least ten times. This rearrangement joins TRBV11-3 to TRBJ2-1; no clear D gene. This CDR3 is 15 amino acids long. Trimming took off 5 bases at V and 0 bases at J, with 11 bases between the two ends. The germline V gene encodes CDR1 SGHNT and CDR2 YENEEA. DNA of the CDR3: TGTGCCAGCAGCATGAACAGATTCTCCTACAATGAGCAGTTCTTC. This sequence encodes CASSMNRFSYNEQFF. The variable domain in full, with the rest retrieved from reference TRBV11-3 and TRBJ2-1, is EAGVVQSPRYKIIEKKQPVAFWCNPISGHNTLYWYLQNLGQGPELLIRYENEEAVDDSQLPKDRFSAERLKGVDSTLKIQPAELGDSAVYLCASSMNRFSYNEQFFGPGTRLTVL.

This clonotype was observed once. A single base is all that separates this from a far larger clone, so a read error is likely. This chain's CDR3 is CASSSLSGKGSYNEQFF. DNA of the CDR3: TGTGCCAGCAGTTCCTTGTCAGGCAAGGGCTCCTACAATGAGCAGTTCTTC. The V call is TRBV6-1, the J call TRBJ2-1, with D unresolved. Germline CDR1 MNHNS, CDR2 SASEGT. This CDR3 region has 17 residues. V was trimmed by 5 bases and J by 0 bases, leaving 17 bases between them.